One TCR beta chain is described in this entry. The antigen remains undetermined. The TCR beta library used iRepertoire HTBI primers with Arm-PCR amplification of CDR3. In TCRdb, the multiplex PCR reads were re-called with MiXCR into one record per CDR3 protein. This table has 400,000 to 500,000 distinct CDR3 sequences, 21% appearing once. The entry originates in a study of regulatory T cells in long-lasting Graves disease. Regarding time point: persistent/refractory GD, antithyroid drugs over 5 years with positive TRAb. The TCR library was made from RNA that had been extracted from PBMCs in TRIzol. Diagnosis followed American Thyroid Association guidelines for Graves' disease. Whole-study findings and limits: Whereas roughly 1,000 public clonotypes were shared by new patients, persistent patients shared more, at a few thousand. It is possible that accuracy was reduced by the small size of the sample.

The source is a female donor with Graves disease. Sequencing was performed on peripheral blood mononuclear cells (PBMCs), taken when the disease was refractory, from a patient treated with antithyroid drugs.

Written as DNA, the CDR3 is TGTGCCAGCAGTTATATGCGGGCTAGCGGGTACAATGAGCAGTTCTTC. Encoded protein: CASSYMRASGYNEQFF. The chain recombines TRBV6-9 with TRBJ2-1; 8 nucleotides line up with TRBD2. Per germline, CDR1 MNHGY and CDR2 SVAAGI. V gave up 2 bases and J gave up 4 bases; unmatched junction bases: 7. The CDR3 totals 16 residues.